The rows below give T cell receptor beta chains drawn from one sample of a study of cytomegalovirus exposure and HLA in healthy donors. The assay was immunoSEQ multiplex PCR, and TCRdb's table has in-frame clones only and misses some. The sample lists hundreds of thousands of clones, 65% to 80% occurring once. Sequenced input: PBMCs. Receptor source: a girl under 10 years old in good health and CMV-seronegative. CDR3s include the opening cysteine and the closing phenylalanine or tryptophan. Fields, in order: D gene, clone size, J gene, V gene, CDR3 DNA, CDR3 protein. A D gene is named only where the DNA matches it firmly. Rows give clone size only sometimes, using once, few, many, or a class for an expanded clone.

d_gene: .
abundance: .
j_gene: TRBJ2-3
v_gene: TRBV27
CDR3nt: TGTGCCAGCAGTTTTCGAGGACAGCCTGGCACAGATACGCAGTATTTT
CDR3aa: CASSFRGQPGTDTQYF

d_gene: .
abundance: .
j_gene: TRBJ2-7
v_gene: TRBV10-2
CDR3nt: TGCGCCAGCAGTGGAAGACAGGGGAGGGACGAGCAGTACTTC
CDR3aa: CASSGRQGRDEQYF

d_gene: .
abundance: .
j_gene: TRBJ2-5
v_gene: TRBV6-4
CDR3nt: TGTGCCAGTAGCCAGTTTGAAGGAGAGACCCAGTACTTC
CDR3aa: CASSQFEGETQYF

d_gene: TRBD1
abundance: .
j_gene: TRBJ1-6
v_gene: TRBV19
CDR3nt: TGTGCCAGTCGGGACAGGTCGATTTATAATTCACCCCTCCACTTT
CDR3aa: CASRDRSIYNSPLHF

d_gene: .
abundance: .
j_gene: TRBJ1-3
v_gene: TRBV5-1
CDR3nt: TGCGCCAGCAGCTTGGAATTGTTGGCAGGCTCTGGAAACACCATATATTTT
CDR3aa: CASSLELLAGSGNTIYF

d_gene: TRBD1
abundance: .
j_gene: TRBJ2-2
v_gene: TRBV7-3
CDR3nt: TGTGCCAGCAGCAGACCCCCCGGACAGGGGATCACCGGGGAGCTGTTTTTT
CDR3aa: CASSRPPGQGITGELFF

d_gene: TRBD1
abundance: .
j_gene: TRBJ1-5
v_gene: TRBV23-1
CDR3nt: TGCGCCAGCAGTCAGTTACAAGGGACAGGGGGCAATCAGCCCCAGCATTTT
CDR3aa: CASSQLQGTGGNQPQHF

d_gene: .
abundance: .
j_gene: TRBJ1-4
v_gene: TRBV19
CDR3nt: TGTGCCAGTAGCCGAACCTCACTCGCAACTAATGAAAAACTGTTTTTT
CDR3aa: CASSRTSLATNEKLFF

d_gene: .
abundance: .
j_gene: TRBJ2-5
v_gene: TRBV25-1
CDR3nt: TGTGCCAGCAGTGAAATGGGCGGAGCAGGGCGTAATATGGTGGCCCAGTACTTC
CDR3aa: CASSEMGGAGRNMVAQYF

d_gene: TRBD2
abundance: .
j_gene: TRBJ2-7
v_gene: TRBV10-3
CDR3nt: TGTGCCATCAGTGGCAGCAGTTGGCGGGAGACCCCCTACGAGCAGTACTTC
CDR3aa: CAISGSSWRETPYEQYF

d_gene: .
abundance: few
j_gene: TRBJ1-1
v_gene: TRBV5-5
CDR3nt: TGTGCCAGCAGCCCACAAAGGACAGAAATGGAAGCTTTCTTT
CDR3aa: CASSPQRTEMEAFF

d_gene: TRBD1
abundance: .
j_gene: TRBJ1-1
v_gene: TRBV4-1
CDR3nt: TGCGCCAGCAGCCAAGACCGGGACAGGGGTTGGGCTGAAGCTTTCTTT
CDR3aa: CASSQDRDRGWAEAFF

d_gene: .
abundance: .
j_gene: TRBJ2-5
v_gene: TRBV5-6
CDR3nt: TGTGCCAGCAGCCAAGCCCCGAACAGCCTCCAAGAGACCCAGTACTTC
CDR3aa: CASSQAPNSLQETQYF

d_gene: TRBD1
abundance: .
j_gene: TRBJ1-2
v_gene: TRBV19
CDR3nt: TGTGCCAGTAGCGTGGGACAGCAATATGGCTACACCTTC
CDR3aa: CASSVGQQYGYTF

d_gene: TRBD1
abundance: .
j_gene: TRBJ2-7
v_gene: TRBV10-2
CDR3nt: TGCGCCAGCAGTGAGTCCGGACAGGGGATCCACGAGCAGTACTTC
CDR3aa: CASSESGQGIHEQYF

d_gene: .
abundance: .
j_gene: TRBJ1-1
v_gene: TRBV6-1
CDR3nt: TGTGCCAGCAATGCCCCCGGTTGGAACACTGAAGCTTTCTTT
CDR3aa: CASNAPGWNTEAFF

d_gene: .
abundance: .
j_gene: TRBJ2-4
v_gene: TRBV4-1
CDR3nt: TGCGCCAGCAGCCAAGATCGCCAGGGGATAGCCAAAAACATTCAGTACTTC
CDR3aa: CASSQDRQGIAKNIQYF

d_gene: .
abundance: .
j_gene: TRBJ2-2
v_gene: TRBV9
CDR3nt: TGTGCCAGCAGCGTAGGAAGGGGGATTAGGGGGGAGCTGTTTTTT
CDR3aa: CASSVGRGIRGELFF

d_gene: TRBD1
abundance: .
j_gene: TRBJ1-4
v_gene: TRBV25-1
CDR3nt: TGTGCCAGCAGTGCCTACAGGGGAACTAATGAAAAACTGTTTTTT
CDR3aa: CASSAYRGTNEKLFF

d_gene: .
abundance: .
j_gene: TRBJ1-4
v_gene: TRBV5-1
CDR3nt: TGCGCCAGCGGGGAGGGGAGTAGGAATGAAAAACTGTTTTTT
CDR3aa: CASGEGSRNEKLFF

d_gene: TRBD2
abundance: .
j_gene: TRBJ2-5
v_gene: TRBV10-3
CDR3nt: TGTGCCATCAGTGATAGCGGGAGAGAGACCCAGTACTTC
CDR3aa: CAISDSGRETQYF

d_gene: .
abundance: .
j_gene: TRBJ2-3
v_gene: TRBV5-1
CDR3nt: TGCGCCAGCAGCTTGGCCGCGACAGGATTCACAGATACGCAGTATTTT
CDR3aa: CASSLAATGFTDTQYF

d_gene: .
abundance: .
j_gene: TRBJ1-1
v_gene: TRBV18
CDR3nt: TGTGCCAGCTCAGGGGATGTGGGACTTGAAGCTTTCTTT
CDR3aa: CASSGDVGLEAFF

d_gene: .
abundance: .
j_gene: TRBJ2-1
v_gene: TRBV19
CDR3nt: TGTGCCAGTACCTCAATCACCCTCCAGGGTCATGAGCAGTTCTTC
CDR3aa: CASTSITLQGHEQFF

d_gene: TRBD2
abundance: .
j_gene: TRBJ2-7
v_gene: TRBV29-1
CDR3nt: TGCAGCGTTGGCCCGGGGGGTGCCTACGAGCAGTACTTC
CDR3aa: CSVGPGGAYEQYF

d_gene: .
abundance: .
j_gene: TRBJ2-7
v_gene: TRBV6-1
CDR3nt: TGTGCCAGTAACCTTCCAGGGGTATCGTACGAGCAGTACTTC
CDR3aa: CASNLPGVSYEQYF

d_gene: TRBD2
abundance: .
j_gene: TRBJ2-3
v_gene: TRBV10-3
CDR3nt: TGTGCCACGTCACTAGCGGGAATCATAGATACGCAGTATTTT
CDR3aa: CATSLAGIIDTQYF

d_gene: .
abundance: few
j_gene: TRBJ1-4
v_gene: TRBV12-5
CDR3nt: TGTGCTAGTGGTTTGTCCTACCGGGGAAAACTGTTTTTT
CDR3aa: CASGLSYRGKLFF

d_gene: TRBD1
abundance: .
j_gene: TRBJ1-4
v_gene: TRBV7-2
CDR3nt: TGTGCCAGCAGCTTAGTATCGGACAGGGGAGTTGGAAAACTGTTTTTT
CDR3aa: CASSLVSDRGVGKLFF

d_gene: .
abundance: .
j_gene: TRBJ2-7
v_gene: TRBV25-1
CDR3nt: TGTGCCAGCAGTGACCGGCAAGGACTGGGCCCCTACGAGCAGTACTTC
CDR3aa: CASSDRQGLGPYEQYF

d_gene: .
abundance: .
j_gene: TRBJ2-3
v_gene: TRBV10-1
CDR3nt: TGCGCCAGCAGTGACAGGGGCACAGATACGCAGTATTTT
CDR3aa: CASSDRGTDTQYF

d_gene: TRBD1
abundance: .
j_gene: TRBJ2-1
v_gene: TRBV19
CDR3nt: TGTGCCAGTAGCGGCCCAAGGGACAGCCTCTACAATGAGCAGTTCTTC
CDR3aa: CASSGPRDSLYNEQFF

d_gene: .
abundance: few
j_gene: TRBJ2-1
v_gene: TRBV5-1
CDR3nt: TGCGCCAGCAGCTCCTCCCTCAGCTCCTACAATGAGCAGTTCTTC
CDR3aa: CASSSSLSSYNEQFF

d_gene: .
abundance: .
j_gene: TRBJ2-3
v_gene: TRBV9
CDR3nt: TGTGCCAGCAGCGTAGCTTGGGGGGCAGATACGCAGTATTTT
CDR3aa: CASSVAWGADTQYF

d_gene: .
abundance: .
j_gene: TRBJ2-3
v_gene: TRBV6-5
CDR3nt: TGTGCCAGCAGCCCCATTGGCTCGTCCACAGATACGCAGTATTTT
CDR3aa: CASSPIGSSTDTQYF

d_gene: .
abundance: .
j_gene: TRBJ2-7
v_gene: TRBV6-5
CDR3nt: TGTGCCAGCAGTTCCCAGGCGTGGGCGCGCGAGCAGTACTTC
CDR3aa: CASSSQAWAREQYF

d_gene: .
abundance: .
j_gene: TRBJ2-7
v_gene: TRBV11-2
CDR3nt: TGTGCCAGCAGCCTGAGCTCCTACGAGCAGTACTTC
CDR3aa: CASSLSSYEQYF

d_gene: TRBD1
abundance: .
j_gene: TRBJ1-6
v_gene: TRBV6-4
CDR3nt: TGTGCCAGCAGTGACAGGACAGGGGAGTACTCACCCCTCCACTTT
CDR3aa: CASSDRTGEYSPLHF

d_gene: TRBD1
abundance: .
j_gene: TRBJ2-1
v_gene: TRBV2
CDR3nt: TGTGCCAGCAGTGAAGTTCGACAGGGCTTTTACAATGAGCAGTTCTTC
CDR3aa: CASSEVRQGFYNEQFF

d_gene: .
abundance: few
j_gene: TRBJ2-5
v_gene: TRBV10-3
CDR3nt: TGTGCCATCAGTGAGAAGGGGTACCAAGAGACCCAGTACTTC
CDR3aa: CAISEKGYQETQYF

d_gene: TRBD1
abundance: .
j_gene: TRBJ1-1
v_gene: TRBV30
CDR3nt: TGTGCCTGGAGTGATAACAGGGGGGAAGCTTTCTTT
CDR3aa: CAWSDNRGEAFF

d_gene: .
abundance: .
j_gene: TRBJ2-1
v_gene: TRBV20-1
CDR3nt: TGCAGTGGGGGGCTAGCGGATGAGCAGTTCTTC
CDR3aa: CSGGLADEQFF

d_gene: TRBD2
abundance: .
j_gene: TRBJ2-7
v_gene: TRBV6-1
CDR3nt: TGTGCCAGCACCTCGGGACTAGCGGGGCTCTACGAGCAGTACTTC
CDR3aa: CASTSGLAGLYEQYF

d_gene: .
abundance: .
j_gene: TRBJ1-3
v_gene: TRBV9
CDR3nt: TGTGCCAGCAGCGTAGATCGCGGCCGCTCTGGAAACACCATATATTTT
CDR3aa: CASSVDRGRSGNTIYF

d_gene: TRBD2
abundance: .
j_gene: TRBJ2-7
v_gene: TRBV11-2
CDR3nt: TGTGCCAGCAGTTACGGGACTAGCGGGATCTACGAGCAGTACTTC
CDR3aa: CASSYGTSGIYEQYF